The rows below give T cell receptor beta chains drawn from one sample of a study of CD8 T cells in Susac syndrome. In TCRdb, the immunoSEQ multiplex PCR reads were re-called with MiXCR into one record per CDR3 protein. This sample has about 90,000 distinct CDR3 sequences, with about 93% found just once. Sequencing input: CD8+ T cells from PBMCs. The source is a human donor in good health. Each CDR3 is given without its conserved first and last residue.

V gene: TRBV9; CDR3 protein: ASSVPGQGNNEQF
V gene: TRBV29-1; CDR3 protein: SVEDGGPSGYT
V gene: TRBV29-1; CDR3 protein: SVWGGDTDTQY
V gene: TRBV2; CDR3 protein: ARRQGATEAF
V gene: TRBV12-3/TRBV12-4; CDR3 protein: ASSLAPGSGGF
V gene: TRBV10-3; CDR3 protein: AISQTGGGRNQPQH
V gene: TRBV3-1; CDR3 protein: ASSQGSRGLRETQY
V gene: TRBV5-4; CDR3 protein: ASSLRLAGGLVEETQY
V gene: TRBV5-1; CDR3 protein: ASGTGALNTEAF
V gene: TRBV4-2; CDR3 protein: ASSQDLVGGAGETQY
V gene: TRBV19; CDR3 protein: ASSIEPGSAEAF
V gene: TRBV27; CDR3 protein: ASSVTGEWQPQH
V gene: TRBV29-1; CDR3 protein: SVLRVAGGTDTQY
V gene: TRBV7-9; CDR3 protein: ASSPPRPVETQY
V gene: TRBV5-6; CDR3 protein: ASSLSGLRYQPQH
V gene: TRBV6-6; CDR3 protein: ASSYRSSYNEQF
V gene: TRBV13; CDR3 protein: ASTPGTFSYNEQF
V gene: TRBV4-1; CDR3 protein: ASSQDTPGGGYT
V gene: TRBV6-5; CDR3 protein: ASSYSSGGNQPQH
V gene: TRBV19; CDR3 protein: ASRGNSYEQY
V gene: TRBV29-1; CDR3 protein: SASTNTEAF
V gene: TRBV5-8; CDR3 protein: ASSLVGGNDEQF
V gene: TRBV4-1; CDR3 protein: ASSQPGTPGYT
V gene: TRBV7-9; CDR3 protein: ASSSSRDLQETQY